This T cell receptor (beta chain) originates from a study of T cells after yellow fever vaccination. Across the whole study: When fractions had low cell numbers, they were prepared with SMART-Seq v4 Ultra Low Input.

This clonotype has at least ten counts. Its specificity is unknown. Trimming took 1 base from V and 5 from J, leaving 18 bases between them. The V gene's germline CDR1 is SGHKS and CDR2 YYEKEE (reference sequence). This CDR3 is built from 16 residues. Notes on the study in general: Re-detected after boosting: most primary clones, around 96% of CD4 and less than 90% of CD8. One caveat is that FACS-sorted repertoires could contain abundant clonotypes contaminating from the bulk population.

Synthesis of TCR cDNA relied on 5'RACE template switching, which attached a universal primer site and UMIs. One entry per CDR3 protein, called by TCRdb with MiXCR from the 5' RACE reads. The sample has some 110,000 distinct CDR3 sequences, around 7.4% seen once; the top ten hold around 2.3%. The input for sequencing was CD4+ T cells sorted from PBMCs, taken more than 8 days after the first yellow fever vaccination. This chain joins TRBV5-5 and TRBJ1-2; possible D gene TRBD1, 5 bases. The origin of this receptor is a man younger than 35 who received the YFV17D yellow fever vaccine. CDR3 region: CASSLSGSRGGYGYTF. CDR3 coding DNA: TGTGCCAGCAGCTTGTCGGGGAGTAGGGGAGGATATGGCTACACCTTC.